The source of this T cell receptor beta chain is a study of T cells in narcolepsy. Points from the study as a whole: Reportedly, autoreactive clonotypes were serially detected in patients' blood but not controls'. In some patient and control memory CD4+ samples, autoreactive clones were absent. Comparing one patient's CSF and blood CD4+ clonotypes highlighted HCRT- and TRIB2-specific autoreactive clonotypes.

Profiling relied on immunoSEQ multiplex PCR, and the TCRdb table lists in-frame clones only, not all of them. The sample records about 24,000 clones, around 63% being singletons. On this clone itself: As yet, its antigen is unknown.

The V segment lost 4 bases and the J segment 4 bases; nucleotides outside the gene matches: 9. Germline V lookup: CDR1 MNHEY, CDR2 SVGAGI. This CDR3 has 15 amino acids. The rearrangement joins TRBV6-5 to TRBJ2-7; TRBD1 aligns across 8 bases. This TCR came from a human donor in good health. Sequencing was done on a sample of memory (CD45RA-) CD4+ T cells from blood. DNA of the CDR3: TGTGCCAGCAGTTCGACCGGACAGGGTTTTTACGAGCAGTACTTC. Translation: CASSSTGQGFYEQYF.